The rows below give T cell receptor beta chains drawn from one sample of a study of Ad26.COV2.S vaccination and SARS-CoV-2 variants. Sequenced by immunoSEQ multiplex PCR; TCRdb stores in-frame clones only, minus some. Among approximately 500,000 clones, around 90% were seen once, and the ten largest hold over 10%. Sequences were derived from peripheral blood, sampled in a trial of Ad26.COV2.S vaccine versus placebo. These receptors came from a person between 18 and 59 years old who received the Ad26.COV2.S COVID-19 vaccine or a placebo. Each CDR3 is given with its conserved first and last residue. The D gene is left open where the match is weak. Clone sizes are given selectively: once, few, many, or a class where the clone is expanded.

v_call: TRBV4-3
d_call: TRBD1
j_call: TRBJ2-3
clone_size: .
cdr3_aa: CASSHDGQGSTDTQYF
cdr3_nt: TGCGCCAGCAGCCATGACGGACAGGGTAGCACAGATACGCAGTATTTT

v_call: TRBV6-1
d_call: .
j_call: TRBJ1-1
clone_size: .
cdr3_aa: CASSEGRGTEAFF
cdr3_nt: TGTGCCAGCAGTGAAGGCCGGGGGACTGAAGCTTTCTTT

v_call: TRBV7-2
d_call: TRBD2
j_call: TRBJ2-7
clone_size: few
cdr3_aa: CASSLGKALAASYEQYF
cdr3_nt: TGTGCCAGCAGCTTAGGAAAGGCACTAGCGGCTTCCTACGAGCAGTACTTC

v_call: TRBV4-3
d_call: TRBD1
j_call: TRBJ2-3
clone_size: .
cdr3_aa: CASSRRTGSTDTQYF
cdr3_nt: TGCGCCAGCAGCCGACGGACAGGGAGCACAGATACGCAGTATTTT

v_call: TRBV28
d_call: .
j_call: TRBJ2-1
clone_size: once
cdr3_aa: CASRPHIRVQFF
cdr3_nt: TGTGCCAGCAGACCCCATATCCGGGTGCAGTTCTTC

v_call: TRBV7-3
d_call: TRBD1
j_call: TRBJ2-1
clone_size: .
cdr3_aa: CASSLTRGQGSRQFF
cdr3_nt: TGTGCCAGCAGCTTAACGCGGGGACAGGGTAGTCGGCAGTTCTTC

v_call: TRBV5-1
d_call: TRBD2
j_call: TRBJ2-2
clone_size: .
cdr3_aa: CASSLREGRTGELFF
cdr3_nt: TGCGCCAGCAGCCTACGGGAGGGCCGCACCGGGGAGCTGTTTTTT

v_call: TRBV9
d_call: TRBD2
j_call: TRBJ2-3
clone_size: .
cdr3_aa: CASSSVVGGRTDTQYF
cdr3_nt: TGTGCCAGCAGCTCCGTCGTGGGCGGGAGGACAGATACGCAGTATTTT

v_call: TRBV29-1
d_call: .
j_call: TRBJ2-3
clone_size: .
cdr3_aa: CSVGRGTNTDTQYF
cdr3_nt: TGCAGCGTTGGGCGCGGGACCAACACAGATACGCAGTATTTT

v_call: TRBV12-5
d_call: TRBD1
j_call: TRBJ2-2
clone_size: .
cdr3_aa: CASGLVPGTENTGELFF
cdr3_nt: TGTGCTAGTGGTTTGGTGCCCGGGACAGAGAACACCGGGGAGCTGTTTTTT

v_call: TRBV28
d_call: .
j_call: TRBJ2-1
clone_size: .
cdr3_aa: CASSSLGNEQFF
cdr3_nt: TGTGCCAGCAGTTCATTGGGCAATGAGCAGTTCTTC

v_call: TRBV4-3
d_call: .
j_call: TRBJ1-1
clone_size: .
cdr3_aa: CASSQVMGAEAFF
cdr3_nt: TGCGCCAGCAGCCAAGTTATGGGGGCCGAAGCTTTCTTT

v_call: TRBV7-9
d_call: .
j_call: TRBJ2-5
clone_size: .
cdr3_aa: CASSLSGQGQETQYF
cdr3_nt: TGTGCCAGCAGCTTATCCGGCCAAGGGCAAGAGACCCAGTACTTC

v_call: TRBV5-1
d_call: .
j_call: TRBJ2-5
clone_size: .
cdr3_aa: CASSQGGGPAETQYF
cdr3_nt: TGCGCCAGCAGCCAGGGGGGAGGGCCGGCAGAGACCCAGTACTTC

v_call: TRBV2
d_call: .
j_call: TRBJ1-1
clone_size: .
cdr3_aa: CASGSTLNTEAFF
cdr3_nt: TGTGCCAGCGGGTCAACTCTGAACACTGAAGCTTTCTTT